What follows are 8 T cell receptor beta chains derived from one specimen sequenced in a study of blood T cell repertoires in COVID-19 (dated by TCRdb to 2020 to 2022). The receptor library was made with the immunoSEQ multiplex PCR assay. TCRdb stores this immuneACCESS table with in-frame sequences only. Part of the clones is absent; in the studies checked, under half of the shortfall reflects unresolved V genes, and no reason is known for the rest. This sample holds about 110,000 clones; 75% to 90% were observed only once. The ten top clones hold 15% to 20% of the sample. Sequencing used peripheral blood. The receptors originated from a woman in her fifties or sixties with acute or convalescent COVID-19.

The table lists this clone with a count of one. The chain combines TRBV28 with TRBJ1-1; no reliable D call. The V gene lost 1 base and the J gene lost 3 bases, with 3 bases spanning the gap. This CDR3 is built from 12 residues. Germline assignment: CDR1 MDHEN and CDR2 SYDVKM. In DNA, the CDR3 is TGTGCCAGCAGTTTATCCTACACTGAAGCTTTCTTT. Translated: CASSLSYTEAFF.

CDR3 sequence (DNA): TGTGCCAGCAGTTTAAAGGGCGAGGGAAAGCGTGAGCAGTTCTTC. This gives the protein CASSLKGEGKREQFF. The rearrangement links TRBV28 to TRBJ2-1, with a tentative D call TRBD2 (5 bases). This CDR3 is built from 15 residues. V gave up 2 bases and J gave up 9 bases, with 17 bases separating them. Germline CDR1 MDHEN, CDR2 SYDVKM.

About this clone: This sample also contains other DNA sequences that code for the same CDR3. Here the CDR3 reads CAISSGGAADTQYF. CDR3 nucleotide sequence: TGTGCCATCAGTAGCGGGGGGGCCGCAGATACGCAGTATTTT. V gene TRBV10-3 combines with J gene TRBJ2-3; TRBD2 agrees at 10 bases. This CDR3 spans 14 amino acids. In germline, CDR1 is ENHRY, CDR2 SYGVKD. Trimming cost V 5 bases and J 4 bases; bases outside gene matches: 3.

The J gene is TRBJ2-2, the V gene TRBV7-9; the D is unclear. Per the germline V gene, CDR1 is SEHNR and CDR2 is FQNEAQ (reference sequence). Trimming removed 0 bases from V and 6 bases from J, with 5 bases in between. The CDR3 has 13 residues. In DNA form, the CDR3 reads TGTGCCAGCAGCTTAGCCAGATCCGGGGAGCTGTTTTTT. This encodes CASSLARSGELFF.

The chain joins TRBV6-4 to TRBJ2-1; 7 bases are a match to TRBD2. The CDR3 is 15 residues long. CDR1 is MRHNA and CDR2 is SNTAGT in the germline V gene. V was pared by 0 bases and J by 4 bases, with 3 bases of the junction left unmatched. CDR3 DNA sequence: TGTGCCAGCAGTGACTCCAGCGGGACTTACAATGAGCAGTTCTTC. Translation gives CASSDSSGTYNEQFF.

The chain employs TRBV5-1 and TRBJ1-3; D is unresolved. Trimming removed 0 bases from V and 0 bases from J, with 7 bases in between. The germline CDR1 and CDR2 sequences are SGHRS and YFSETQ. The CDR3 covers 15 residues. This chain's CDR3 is CASSLDSISGNTIYF. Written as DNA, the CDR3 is TGCGCCAGCAGCTTGGACAGCATCTCTGGAAACACCATATATTTT.

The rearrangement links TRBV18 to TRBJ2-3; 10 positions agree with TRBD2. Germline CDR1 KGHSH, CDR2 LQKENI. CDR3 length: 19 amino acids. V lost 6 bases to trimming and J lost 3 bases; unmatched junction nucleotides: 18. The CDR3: CASSPGARHSGRSTDTQYF. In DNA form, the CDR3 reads TGTGCCAGCTCCCCGGGAGCGCGTCATAGCGGGAGGTCTACAGATACGCAGTATTTT.

The CDR3 coding sequence is TGTGCCACCAGCAACCGTATGGACAGGGGCGAGAAACTGTTTTTT. As protein: CATSNRMDRGEKLFF. J is TRBJ1-4 and V is TRBV15; 9 nucleotides match TRBD1. With 4 bases clipped from V and 11 bases from J, the junction kept 11 bases outside the gene matches. CDR1 LNHNV and CDR2 YYDKDF come from the germline V gene (reference sequence). The CDR3 length is 15 residues.